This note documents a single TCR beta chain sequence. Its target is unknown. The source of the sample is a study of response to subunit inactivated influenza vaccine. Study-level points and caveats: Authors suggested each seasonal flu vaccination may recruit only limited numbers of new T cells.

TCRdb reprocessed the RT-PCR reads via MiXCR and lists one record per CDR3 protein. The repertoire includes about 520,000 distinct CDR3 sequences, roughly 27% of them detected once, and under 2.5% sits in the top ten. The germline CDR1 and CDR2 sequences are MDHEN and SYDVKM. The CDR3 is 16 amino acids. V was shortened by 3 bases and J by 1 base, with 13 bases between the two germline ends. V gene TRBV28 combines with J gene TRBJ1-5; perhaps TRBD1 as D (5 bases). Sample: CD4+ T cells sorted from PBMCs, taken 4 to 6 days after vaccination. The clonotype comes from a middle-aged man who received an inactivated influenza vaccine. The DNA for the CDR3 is TGTGCCAGCAGTTTCTCGGGTCGGGACAGCAATCAGCCCCAGCATTTT. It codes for CASSFSGRDSNQPQHF.